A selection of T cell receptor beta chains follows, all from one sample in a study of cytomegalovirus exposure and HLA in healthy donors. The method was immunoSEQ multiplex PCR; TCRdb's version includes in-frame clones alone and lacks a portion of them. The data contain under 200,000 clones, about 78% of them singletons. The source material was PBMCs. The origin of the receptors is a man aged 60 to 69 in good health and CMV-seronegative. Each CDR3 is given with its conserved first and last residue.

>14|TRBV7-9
CASSSGTSTYEQYF
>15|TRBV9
CASSVSGSTYNEQFF
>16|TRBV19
CASSAGTGRMNTEAFF
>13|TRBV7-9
CASSFNRQTGYTF
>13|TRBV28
CASSLTRSYEQYF
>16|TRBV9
CASSVGYGGTHNEQFF
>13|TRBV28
CASSPLGPGELFF
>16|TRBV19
CASNGPGQYSNQPQNF
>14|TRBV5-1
CASSLFGTAEKLFF
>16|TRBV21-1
CASSKNDRVRGTEAFF
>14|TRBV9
CASSAPGATGELFF
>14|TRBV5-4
CASSMGEYQETQYF
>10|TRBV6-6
CASSRNEQFF
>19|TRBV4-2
CASSHLDRVLSSGANVLTF
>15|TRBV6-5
CASSYPGQGNTEAFF
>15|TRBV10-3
CAISESRVAGNTIYF
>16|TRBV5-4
CASSVGTSGNTGELFF
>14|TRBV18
CASSIESPGSPLHF
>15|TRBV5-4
CASSWSTGAATEAFF
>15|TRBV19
CASKGRGGAKNIQYF
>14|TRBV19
CASNFPGTNTEAFF
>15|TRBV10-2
CASSARGQTNTEAFF
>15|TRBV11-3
CASSLRSGVLGELFF
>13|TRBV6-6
CASSTQPAYEQYF